This T cell receptor beta chain emerged from a study of blood T cell repertoires in COVID-19. Study-level information: Material from acute and convalescent COVID-19 was sourced from the United States, Italy and Spain. Sample material is recorded as cDNA or gDNA derived from T cells, B-cell-depleted T cells, or PBMCs.

Unmatched junction bases numbered 7, after V lost 6 bases and J lost 2 bases. Germline V gene lookup returns CDR1 SEHNR and CDR2 FQNEAQ (reference sequence). This CDR3 region has 15 residues. Per the authors' pipeline: Reference gene primer amplification gave estimated nucleated cell counts. Clones were read by immunoSEQ multiplex PCR, and TCRdb kept only the in-frame ones, dropping some. Clone size and the V and J calls come from that table; the DNA yielded D and trimming. Here the sample spans about 42,000 clones, 70% to 80% being singletons. The sample comprised peripheral blood. The receptor's source is a woman in her sixties or seventies with acute or convalescent COVID-19. This chain links TRBV7-9 with TRBJ2-3; 8 bases align to TRBD1. The CDR3 spells CASSGTGQATDTQYF. The CDR3 nucleotides read TGTGCCAGCAGTGGGACAGGCCAAGCCACAGATACGCAGTATTTT.